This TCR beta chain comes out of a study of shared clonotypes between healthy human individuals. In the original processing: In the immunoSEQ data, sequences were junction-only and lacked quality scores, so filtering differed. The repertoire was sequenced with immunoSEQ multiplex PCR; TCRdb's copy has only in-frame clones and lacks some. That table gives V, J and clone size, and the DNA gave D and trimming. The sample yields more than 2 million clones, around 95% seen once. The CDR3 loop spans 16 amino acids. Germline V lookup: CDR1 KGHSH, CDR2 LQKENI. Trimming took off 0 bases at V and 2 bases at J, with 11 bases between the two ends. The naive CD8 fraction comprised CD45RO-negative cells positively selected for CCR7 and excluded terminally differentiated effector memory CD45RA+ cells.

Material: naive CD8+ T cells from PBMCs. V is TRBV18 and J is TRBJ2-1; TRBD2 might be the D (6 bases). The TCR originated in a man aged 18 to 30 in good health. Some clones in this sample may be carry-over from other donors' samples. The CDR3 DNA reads TGTGCCAGCTCACCACCTCCCGGGACTCCCTACAATGAGCAGTTCTTC. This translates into CASSPPPGTPYNEQFF.